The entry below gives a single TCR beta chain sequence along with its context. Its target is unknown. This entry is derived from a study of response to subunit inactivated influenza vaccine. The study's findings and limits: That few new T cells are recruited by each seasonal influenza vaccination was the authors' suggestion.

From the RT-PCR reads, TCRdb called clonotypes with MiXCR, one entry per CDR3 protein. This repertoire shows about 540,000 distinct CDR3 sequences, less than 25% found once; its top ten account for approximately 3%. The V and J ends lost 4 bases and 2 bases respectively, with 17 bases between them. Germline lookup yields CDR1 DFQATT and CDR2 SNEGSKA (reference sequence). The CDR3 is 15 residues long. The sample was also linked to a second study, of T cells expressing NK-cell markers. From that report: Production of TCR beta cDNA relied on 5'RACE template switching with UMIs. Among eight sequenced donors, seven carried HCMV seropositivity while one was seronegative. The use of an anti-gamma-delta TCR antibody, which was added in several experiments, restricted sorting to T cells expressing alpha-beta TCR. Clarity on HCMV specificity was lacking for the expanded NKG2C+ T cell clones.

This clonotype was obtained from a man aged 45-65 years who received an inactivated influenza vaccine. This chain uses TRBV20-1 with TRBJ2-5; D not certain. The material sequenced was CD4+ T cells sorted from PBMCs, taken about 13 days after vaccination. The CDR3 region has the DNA TGCAGTGCTATAATGCCCGCCGGCCCACAAGAGACCCAGTACTTC. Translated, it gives CSAIMPAGPQETQYF.